The entry below describes one T cell receptor beta chain. The data are from a study of blood T cell repertoires in COVID-19. The protocol was immunoSEQ multiplex PCR, while the TCRdb copy is restricted to in-frame clones and leaves out a portion. The sample has about 400,000 clones; approximately 88% are singletons. Which cohort a participant joined came from the clinical history participants gave. Trimming removed 5 bases at V and 11 bases at J, with 16 bases between. Germline CDR1 and CDR2: LGHNT and FRNRAP. This CDR3 spans 14 amino acids. This chain joins TRBV12-5 and TRBJ1-6, with D hard to call. This sequence was found in a woman under 40 with acute COVID-19. Sequencing used PBMCs or T cells enriched from blood (not recorded which). CDR3 in amino acids: CASGTDYDGAPLHF. The CDR3, as DNA: TGTGCTAGTGGTACCGACTACGATGGGGCACCCCTCCACTTT.